This TCR beta chain appears in the sequencing data of a study of post-analysis software for immune sequencing data. Findings of the study overall: The five TRBV segments detected at higher frequency in patients than in controls included TRBV5-6, TRBV5-1 and TRBV20-1.

The TCR beta cDNA libraries carried unique molecular identifiers. Input amounts of about 0.95 to 11 million T cells were used. These gave roughly 500,000 cDNA molecules, so each molecule approximated one T cell. TCRdb analysed the PCR reads with MiXCR anew, one entry per CDR3 protein. This sample carries roughly 600,000 distinct CDR3 sequences, roughly 40% of them seen once, and the ten largest clones take 1.5% to 2%. This clonotype was picked up one time. Its specificity is not known. The trim removed 6 bases at V and 9 bases at J, leaving 10 bases unmatched. The germline V gene encodes CDR1 ENHRY and CDR2 SYGVKD. The CDR3 spans 13 residues.

V and J are TRBV10-3 and TRBJ2-7; TRBD1 matches 8 bases. Sequencing was carried out using blood. The clonotype originates from a girl aged 5-17 years with multiple sclerosis. CDR3 DNA: TGTGCCATCAGGGGACAGGTGGATCAAGGGCAGTACTTC. Translating gives CAIRGQVDQGQYF.